This note documents a single TCR beta chain sequence. The data belong to a study of shared clonotypes between healthy human individuals. The assay was immunoSEQ multiplex PCR, and TCRdb's table has in-frame clones only and misses some. The sample records approximately 980,000 clones, around three quarters being singletons. Germline V gene sequence: CDR1 SGHTA, CDR2 FQGTGA. The CDR3 extends over 14 amino acids. Trimming removed 8 bases at V and 0 bases at J, with 12 bases between. This TCR came from a man between 18 and 35 years old in good health. Input material: memory CD4+ T cells sorted from blood. Subset specified: CD45RA-negative fraction. The chain is built from TRBV7-3 and TRBJ2-3, with D perhaps matching TRBD1 or TRBD2 (5 bases each). In DNA form, the CDR3 reads TGTGCCAGCGGCTCAGGGACCAGCACAGATACGCAGTATTTT. Amino acid sequence: CASGSGTSTDTQYF.